This T cell receptor (beta chain) was observed in a study of beta chain features in type 1 diabetes. Comments on this clone: Its specificity is not known.

V gave up 5 bases and J gave up 3 bases, with 13 bases separating them. The CDR3 contains 14 residues. Germline CDR1 reads SEHNR; CDR2 reads FQNEAQ (reference sequence). General study findings and limits: TCRB CDR3 length was moderately but significantly reduced in all four CD4+ subsets of Type 1 diabetes patients.

Every isolated RNA sample was fully reverse transcribed, so sequencing captured expressed TCRB transcripts. Sequenced by immunoSEQ multiplex PCR; TCRdb stores in-frame clones only, minus some. Of 500,000 to 800,000 clones in the sample, 9.5% to 15% are singletons; the top ten hold 0.095% to 0.15%. Material for sequencing was naive CD4+ T cells from blood. This rearrangement joins TRBV7-9 to TRBJ1-1; a possible D gene is TRBD1 (6 bases). This TCR derives from a young man with type 1 diabetes. The CDR3 region is CASSRSSGDTEAFF. The CDR3 DNA follows: TGTGCCAGCAGCCGCTCCTCAGGGGACACTGAAGCTTTCTTT.